These 25 T cell receptor beta chains came from one sample sequenced in a study of human T cells and chemical hapten exposure. Using its own MiXCR run on the RACE reads, TCRdb lists one record per CDR3 protein. The sample has 55,000 to 75,000 distinct CDR3 sequences; roughly an eighth are singletons. The time point here: patch test 3, about 24 weeks after DPC sensitization. The treatment here: therapeutic diphenylcyclopropenone sensitization with weekly scalp DPC. This material consisted of whole blood, taken in connection with sensitization to the hapten diphenylcyclopropenone (DPC). The receptors originated from a man in his thirties or forties with alopecia areata. Some clones in this sample may be carry-over from other donors' samples.

This clonotype was detected ten times or more. The CDR3 DNA is TGTGCCAGCAGCAAAAGACAGGGACCGGATACGCAGTATTTT. Translated: CASSKRQGPDTQYF. J is TRBJ2-3 and V is TRBV5-4, with TRBD1 matching over 7 bases. Trimming took 4 bases from V and 6 from J; bases not matched to a gene: 8. Germline V gene sequence: CDR1 SGHNT, CDR2 YYREEE (reference sequence). The CDR3 spans 14 residues.

This clonotype showed up many times. The gene calls are TRBV2 and TRBJ1-4; 7 nucleotides align to TRBD1. Trimming removed 6 bases from V and 13 bases from J; junction bases left unmatched: 2. Germline V gene sequence: CDR1 SNHLY, CDR2 FYNNEI. The CDR3 is 10 amino acids. The CDR3 loop is CASRQGRLFF. For the CDR3, the DNA is TGTGCCAGCAGACAGGGGAGACTGTTTTTT.

This clonotype was seen repeatedly, ten times or more. The chain recombines TRBV20-1 with TRBJ2-2; D is possibly TRBD1 (6 bases). V lost 3 bases to trimming and J lost 6 bases, with 11 bases between them. The CDR3 extends over 13 amino acids. Per the germline V gene, CDR1 is DFQATT and CDR2 is SNEGSKA (reference sequence). The CDR3 DNA follows: TGCAGTGCTAGGGGGGCCTCCGCCGGGGAGCTGTTTTTT. Protein product: CSARGASAGELFF.

This clonotype was found many times. The chain links TRBV7-2 to TRBJ2-3; D remains unclear. From germline, CDR1 is SGHTA and CDR2 FQGNSA. The CDR3 covers 12 residues. V lost 5 bases and J lost 5, with 8 bases in between. CDR3 residues: CASSPQIDTQYF. The CDR3 DNA sequence: TGTGCCAGCAGCCCCCAGATAGATACGCAGTATTTT. Filled out from reference TRBV7-2 and TRBJ2-3, the complete variable domain reads GAGVSQSPSNKVTEKGKDVELRCDPISGHTALYWYRQSLGQGLEFLIYFQGNSAPDKSGLPSDRFSAERTGGSVSTLTIQRTQQEDSAVYLCASSPQIDTQYFGPGTRLTVL.

The gene calls are TRBV7-2 and TRBJ1-2; D uncertain. The CDR3 runs to 12 residues. Germline V gene data show CDR1 as SGHTA and CDR2 as FQGNSA. Trimming removed 3 bases at V and 7 bases at J, with 9 bases between. DNA of the CDR3: TGTGCCAGCAGCTTCGAGGGCTCTGGCTACACCTTC. Translation gives CASSFEGSGYTF.

This clonotype was detected many times. The chain uses TRBV27 and TRBJ2-1; D is unresolved. Germline lookup yields CDR1 MNHEY and CDR2 SMNVEV (reference sequence). The V gene lost 3 bases and the J gene lost 4 bases, with 7 bases spanning the gap. This CDR3 spans 13 amino acids. CDR3 nucleotide sequence: TGTGCCAGCAGTTTCACTGGATACAATGAGCAGTTCTTC. As protein: CASSFTGYNEQFF.

This clonotype was observed a handful of times. V is TRBV5-6 and J is TRBJ1-4; no clear D gene. This CDR3 is built from 15 residues. The germline gives CDR1 SGHDT, CDR2 YYEEEE. Trimming removed 0 bases at V and 7 bases at J, with 13 bases between. The CDR3 DNA follows: TGTGCCAGCAGCTTGGCCTTGCGCCCGGTTGAAAAACTGTTTTTT. This encodes CASSLALRPVEKLFF.

This clonotype was detected a few times. The CDR3: CASSSYQGYYGYTF. In DNA form, the CDR3 reads TGTGCCAGCAGTTCATACCAGGGTTACTATGGCTACACCTTC. The V and J genes are TRBV6-6 and TRBJ1-2, with a tentative D call TRBD1 (5 bases). Germline lookup yields CDR1 MNHNY and CDR2 SVGAGI (reference sequence). The V end was cut by 4 bases, the J end by 3 bases, with 12 bases between. CDR3 length equals 14 residues.

In nucleotides, the CDR3 is TGTGCCAGCAGCCCAATTAAGAGTTCACCCCTCCACTTT. This sequence encodes CASSPIKSSPLHF. This chain uses TRBV7-2 with TRBJ1-6; D is ambiguous. CDR1 SGHTA and CDR2 FQGNSA come from the germline V gene. The CDR3 runs 13 residues. V was pared by 5 bases and J by 9 bases, with 11 bases between.

The gene calls are TRBV3-1 and TRBJ2-1; either TRBD1 or TRBD2 may fit D (5 bases each). CDR3 length: 14 amino acids. V gave up 2 bases and J gave up 9 bases, with 14 bases separating them. Germline V gene sequence: CDR1 LGHDT, CDR2 YNNKEL (reference sequence). CDR3 nucleotides: TGTGCCAGCAGCCAAATCCGTGGGGGTGTTGAGCAGTTCTTC. Translating it yields CASSQIRGGVEQFF.

There are many counts of this clonotype. The rearrangement uses TRBV5-8 and TRBJ2-7; no definite D call. V gave up 6 bases and J gave up 2 bases, with 12 bases separating them. The CDR3 sequence is 13 residues long. Germline CDR1 is SGHTS and CDR2 is YDEGEE. The CDR3, as DNA: TGTGCCAGCACCATCAAAGGTCCCTACGAGCAGTACTTC. Translation: CASTIKGPYEQYF.

Many counts were recorded for this clonotype. The chain couples TRBV2 to TRBJ1-5; D is undetermined. Germline loops: CDR1 SNHLY, CDR2 FYNNEI. The CDR3 is 13 amino acids. V gave up 6 bases and J gave up 6 bases, with 12 bases separating them. The CDR3 region is CASRFRIGQPQHF. For the CDR3, the DNA is TGTGCCAGCAGGTTCAGGATCGGTCAGCCCCAGCATTTT.

The chain couples TRBV9 to TRBJ2-5; no reliable D call. The germline V gene has CDR1 SGDLS and CDR2 YYNGEE. Trimming shortened V by 2 bases and J by 3 bases, and 8 bases separated the two germline ends. This CDR3 is built from 13 residues. The CDR3 DNA follows: TGTGCCAGCAGCGTTCAGCGAGAAGAGACCCAGTACTTC. Protein: CASSVQREETQYF.

This clonotype was picked up a small number of times. The chain employs TRBV5-1 and TRBJ2-1; no clear D gene. V lost 1 base and J lost 0, with 5 bases in between. Per the germline V gene, CDR1 is SGHRS and CDR2 is YFSETQ. The CDR3 loop spans 14 amino acids. The CDR3 loop is CASSLIPSYNEQFF. CDR3 bases: TGCGCCAGCAGCTTGATCCCCTCCTACAATGAGCAGTTCTTC. The full variable domain, with the rest looked up from reference TRBV5-1 and TRBJ2-1, is KAGVTQTPRYLIKTRGQQVTLSCSPISGHRSVSWYQQTPGQGLQFLFEYFSETQRNKGNFPGRFSGRQFSNSRSEMNVSTLELGDSALYLCASSLIPSYNEQFFGPGTRLTVL.

J is TRBJ2-1 and V is TRBV28; the match to TRBD2 covers 10 bases. V lost 3 bases and J lost 0; bases outside the gene matches: 14. Germline loops: CDR1 MDHEN, CDR2 SYDVKM. There are 20 residues in the CDR3. The CDR3 is CASSFPAASGGLSSYNEQFF. The CDR3 DNA reads TGTGCCAGCAGTTTCCCCGCCGCTAGCGGGGGCCTAAGCTCCTACAATGAGCAGTTCTTC. The entire variable domain, with the rest obtained from reference TRBV28 and TRBJ2-1, is as follows: DVKVTQSSRYLVKRTGEKVFLECVQDMDHENMFWYRQDPGLGLRLIYFSYDVKMKEKGDIPEGYSVSREKKERFSLILESASTNQTSMYLCASSFPAASGGLSSYNEQFFGPGTRLTVL.

The chain has TRBV30 and TRBJ1-1; D is unclear. The V gene lost 3 bases and the J gene lost 3 bases, with 17 bases spanning the gap. CDR3 length: 15 amino acids. Per the germline V gene, CDR1 is GTSNPN and CDR2 is SVGIG (reference sequence). CDR3: CAWRPRTAQDTEAFF. CDR3 sequence (DNA): TGTGCCTGGAGGCCTAGGACGGCGCAGGACACTGAAGCTTTCTTT.

This clonotype was observed a handful of times. V and J are TRBV28 and TRBJ2-7, with TRBD1 identical over 9 bases. The CDR3 consists of 12 residues. Germline V gene data show CDR1 as MDHEN and CDR2 as SYDVKM. Trimming at V came to 6 bases and at J to 6 bases, leaving 3 bases not matched to a gene. The CDR3 here is CASRQGAREQYF. The DNA for the CDR3 is TGTGCCAGCAGACAGGGGGCCCGCGAGCAGTACTTC.

The table lists this clonotype with many counts. The chain combines TRBV5-1 with TRBJ2-1; either TRBD1 or TRBD2 may fit D (5 bases each). This CDR3 spans 14 amino acids. Germline V gives CDR1 SGHRS, CDR2 YFSETQ. Between the trimmed V and J ends, which lost 3 bases and 4 bases, there was a span of 11 bases. The CDR3 is CASSSGTGYNEQFF. Written as DNA, the CDR3 is TGCGCCAGCAGCTCCGGGACGGGGTACAATGAGCAGTTCTTC.

The table lists this clonotype with a few counts. The chain employs TRBV28 and TRBJ1-5; D is perhaps TRBD1 (5 bases). CDR3 length: 14 residues. The germline V and J ends were trimmed by 1 base and 5 bases, with 9 bases remaining between them. Germline V CDR1 and CDR2: MDHEN, SYDVKM. CDR3 coding DNA: TGTGCCAGCAGTTTATTCGGAGGGGATCAGCCCCAGCATTTT. Its translation is CASSLFGGDQPQHF.

The sample holds many counts of this clonotype. The V and J genes are TRBV5-5 and TRBJ1-1; no reliable D call. The CDR3 is 12 residues long. Looked up from germline, CDR1 is SGHKS and CDR2 is YYEKEE (reference sequence). The germline V and J ends were trimmed by 1 base and 5 bases, with 6 bases remaining between them. CDR3 sequence: CASSLTVTEAFF. The CDR3 region has the DNA TGTGCCAGCAGCTTGACGGTGACTGAAGCTTTCTTT.

Ten or more counts support this clonotype. The V and J genes are TRBV7-2 and TRBJ2-7; 7 bases are shared with TRBD1. Germline V gene data show CDR1 as SGHTA and CDR2 as FQGNSA. This CDR3 comprises 14 residues. V lost 5 bases to trimming and J lost 6 bases; unmatched junction nucleotides: 10. The CDR3 DNA sequence: TGTGCCAGCAGCCGACGACAGGGTGGAGGCGAGCAGTACTTC. Translated: CASSRRQGGGEQYF.

V is TRBV4-3 and J is TRBJ2-5, with 10 bases that match TRBD1. V was pared by 2 bases and J by 5 bases, with 11 bases of the junction left unmatched. The CDR3 totals 17 residues. Germline CDR1 reads LGHNA; CDR2 reads YSLEER. CDR3 region: CASSQRLLGTGVETQYF. In DNA form, the CDR3 reads TGCGCCAGCAGCCAACGGCTTCTAGGGACAGGGGTTGAGACCCAGTACTTC.

V and J are TRBV28 and TRBJ2-7; 14 positions match TRBD2. This CDR3 region has 15 residues. Germline CDR1 reads MDHEN; CDR2 reads SYDVKM. Trimming at V came to 6 bases and at J to 2 bases, leaving 3 bases not matched to a gene. The CDR3 reads CASRETSGGAYEQYF. CDR3 DNA sequence: TGTGCCAGCAGGGAGACTAGCGGGGGGGCCTACGAGCAGTACTTC.

In this sample, this clonotype turned up a few times. The rearrangement joins TRBV6-2 or TRBV6-3 to TRBJ1-2; perhaps TRBD1 as D (5 bases). CDR3 length equals 13 residues. The germline V and J ends were trimmed by 5 bases and 7 bases, with 14 bases remaining between them. The germline V gene encodes CDR1 MNHEY and CDR2 SVGEGT. This CDR3 is CASSLGRLSGYTF. As DNA, the CDR3 is TGTGCCAGCAGTCTGGGACGTCTAAGTGGCTACACCTTC.

J is TRBJ1-2 and V is TRBV28; TRBD1 matches 9 bases. The V segment lost 5 bases and the J segment 7 bases; nucleotides outside the gene matches: 5. The CDR3 is 13 amino acids. The V gene's germline CDR1 is MDHEN and CDR2 SYDVKM. The CDR3 sequence: CASSKGQGGGYTF. The CDR3 bases are TGTGCCAGCAGTAAGGGACAGGGCGGTGGCTACACCTTC.